Below, 11 T cell receptor beta chains from the same sample are listed, as sequenced in a study of OX40 agonist ivuxolimab in advanced cancers. The table came from immunoSEQ multiplex PCR; TCRdb's copy has only in-frame clones and leaves some out. This table has some 64,000 clones, roughly 87% appearing once. Sample: CD4+ or CD8+ T cells sorted from blood, taken in a trial of the OX40 agonist ivuxolimab. These receptors originate from an adult with an advanced solid tumor such as melanoma, head and neck, liver or kidney cancer.

This rearrangement joins TRBV7-2 to TRBJ2-2; 7 bases are a match to TRBD2. Germline trimming cut 6 bases from V and 6 bases from J; bases unmatched to any gene: 7. In germline, CDR1 is SGHTA, CDR2 FQGNSA. The CDR3 loop spans 14 amino acids. As DNA, the CDR3 is TGTGCCAGCAGTCCCACTAGCGACCCCGGGGAGCTGTTTTTT. It translates to CASSPTSDPGELFF.

This clone was found once. This chain links TRBV18 with TRBJ2-5, with 8 bases aligning to TRBD1. This CDR3 region has 15 residues. The germline gives CDR1 KGHSH, CDR2 LQKENI. The junction had 5 bases not matched to a gene; V was cut back by 4 bases and J by 1 base. CDR3 protein: CASSHSTGVQETQYF. Here the CDR3 DNA reads TGTGCCAGCTCACATTCGACAGGGGTCCAAGAGACCCAGTACTTC.

This chain links TRBV15 with TRBJ2-3, with D perhaps TRBD1 (6 bases). V gave up 4 bases and J gave up 6 bases, with 8 bases separating them. This CDR3 is built from 12 residues. In germline, CDR1 is LNHNV, CDR2 YYDKDF (reference sequence). CDR3 DNA: TGTGCCACCAGCAAGGGGGTGGATACGCAGTATTTT. Translating it yields CATSKGVDTQYF.

This clone was observed once. This chain uses TRBV9 with TRBJ2-1, with TRBD2 as a possible D gene (6 bases). Germline values: CDR1 SGDLS, CDR2 YYNGEE. Trimming removed 0 bases from V and 0 bases from J, with 13 bases in between. The CDR3 sequence is 17 residues long. CDR3 coding DNA: TGTGCCAGCAGCGTAGCGGCGGGGCTAAGCTCCTACAATGAGCAGTTCTTC. Its translation is CASSVAAGLSSYNEQFF.

J is TRBJ1-1 and V is TRBV6-5; D ambiguous. Germline CDR1 MNHEY, CDR2 SVGAGI. The ends were cut back, 5 bases at V and 1 base at J, with 11 bases in the middle. This CDR3 has 14 residues. The CDR3 region has the DNA TGTGCCAGCAGTCCTACAGTTACGAACACTGAAGCTTTCTTT. Its translation is CASSPTVTNTEAFF.

By its share, this clone is large (0.1 to 1%). The CDR3 DNA sequence: TGTGCCAGCAGTTCTGCCAGGGTGGTCAATGAGCAGTTCTTC. Its translation: CASSSARVVNEQFF. This chain connects TRBV28 to TRBJ2-1; TRBD1 is a possible D gene (5 bases). V lost 4 bases, J lost 6 bases, and 13 bases lay in between. In germline, CDR1 is MDHEN, CDR2 SYDVKM. This CDR3 has 14 residues.

The chain has TRBV6-6 and TRBJ1-5; a possible D gene is TRBD1 (5 bases). Trimming shortened V by 7 bases and J by 0 bases, and 10 bases separated the two germline ends. Germline V lookup: CDR1 MNHNY, CDR2 SVGAGI (reference sequence). The CDR3 spans 14 residues. CDR3 DNA: TGTGCCAGCAAGGACACTTATAGCAATCAGCCCCAGCATTTT. It codes for CASKDTYSNQPQHF.

The gene calls are TRBV11-3 and TRBJ2-3; 12 bases fit TRBD2. This CDR3 region has 17 residues. Germline trimming cut 5 bases from V and 4 bases from J; bases unmatched to any gene: 10. Germline lookup yields CDR1 SGHNT and CDR2 YENEEA. The CDR3 nucleotides are TGTGCCAGCAGCCCGGGGACTAGCGGGTTTAAGGCAGATACGCAGTATTTT. As protein: CASSPGTSGFKADTQYF.

The rearrangement uses TRBV6-5 and TRBJ2-1; TRBD2 matches 7 bases. The V segment lost 6 bases and the J segment 8 bases; nucleotides outside the gene matches: 7. CDR1 is MNHEY, CDR2 SVGAGI, per germline. This CDR3 is built from 13 residues. This chain's CDR3 is CASSFRGGDEQFF. The CDR3 DNA reads as TGTGCCAGCAGCTTTCGGGGAGGGGATGAGCAGTTCTTC.

This chain joins TRBV13 and TRBJ2-3, with 7 bases matching TRBD1. Germline CDR1 and CDR2: PRHDT and FYEKMQ (reference sequence). The trim removed 5 bases at V and 6 bases at J, leaving 14 bases unmatched. This CDR3 has 16 amino acids. The CDR3 DNA reads TGTGCCAGCAGCGCACTCCGACGACAGGGCATGGATACGCAGTATTTT. This translates into CASSALRRQGMDTQYF.

The chain couples TRBV7-3 to TRBJ2-2, with no clear D. Trimming left V 4 bases short and J 5 bases short, with 8 bases between. This CDR3 region has 13 residues. Germline V gene sequence: CDR1 SGHTA, CDR2 FQGTGA. The CDR3 nucleotides are TGTGCCAGCAGCTCCCAAGGGACCGGGGAGCTGTTTTTT. Amino acid sequence: CASSSQGTGELFF.